These 28 T cell receptor beta chains share one sample of origin, sequenced in a study of response to subunit inactivated influenza vaccine. Each CDR3 protein is one row after TCRdb ran MiXCR on the RT-PCR reads. The sample has a few hundred thousand distinct CDR3 sequences, over 20% seen once. Sequencing used PBMCs from blood, obtained about 20 months after vaccination. Receptors were obtained from a man in his fifties or sixties who received an inactivated influenza vaccine.

With respect to this clonotype: A junction boundary mismatches the germline segment, possibly from a read error. The chain joins TRBV6-4 to TRBJ2-2; the D call may be TRBD1 or TRBD2 (7 bases each). Germline CDR1 and CDR2: MRHNA and SNTAGT. CDR3 length equals 24 residues. For the CDR3, the DNA is TGTGCCACCAGTGACTCGGGGGGCGTCCCGGGACAGAGATTTTCTGTATCGAACACCGGGGAGCTGTTTTTT. Residues: CATSDSGGVPGQRFSVSNTGELFF.

In this sample, this clonotype turned up many times. The chain is built from TRBV5-7 and TRBJ1-5, with no clear D. TRBV5-7 has ORF status, its function being uncertain. CDR3 length: 15 amino acids. V was cut by 4 bases and J by 0 bases, with 11 bases left in between. The CDR3 DNA follows: TGTGCCAGCAGCCCTCTGGATGATAGCAATCAGCCCCAGCATTTT. The encoded protein is CASSPLDDSNQPQHF.

This chain uses TRBV20-1 with TRBJ2-7; TRBD1 agrees at 8 bases. This CDR3 is built from 14 residues. Losses at the gene ends were 0 bases for V and 5 bases for J; bases not matched to a gene: 6. Germline V CDR1 and CDR2: DFQATT, SNEGSKA (reference sequence). The CDR3 DNA reads as TGCAGTGCTAGAGATTTGACAGGGGCTGACGAGCAGTACTTC. Translation gives CSARDLTGADEQYF.

The chain links TRBV5-5 to TRBJ1-6, with D unclear. V was shortened by 0 bases and J by 9 bases, with 16 bases between the two germline ends. The CDR3 has 16 residues. Germline lookup yields CDR1 SGHKS and CDR2 YYEKEE (reference sequence). The CDR3 DNA reads as TGTGCCAGCAGCTTGGGTAACGGAGCCGGAATTTCACCCCTCCACTTT. Translating gives CASSLGNGAGISPLHF.

J is TRBJ2-5 and V is TRBV6-5; D not certain. The V end lost 2 bases, the J end lost 4 bases, and 11 bases lay between the germline ends. CDR1 and CDR2 (germline): MNHEY, SVGAGI. The CDR3 totals 14 residues. CDR3 coding DNA: TGTGCCAGCAGTTACACCATAGGAAGAGAGACCCAGTACTTC. Protein: CASSYTIGRETQYF.

J is TRBJ2-1 and V is TRBV11-2; perhaps TRBD2 as D (5 bases). Trimming removed 5 bases from V and 8 bases from J, with 19 bases in between. Germline assignment: CDR1 SGHAT and CDR2 FQNNGV. This CDR3 has 15 residues. The CDR3 sequence: CASSRTRGAVDEQFF. The CDR3 DNA is TGTGCCAGCAGCCGCACCAGAGGAGCGGTCGATGAGCAGTTCTTC. Full variable domain (missing parts from reference TRBV11-2 and TRBJ2-1): EAGVAQSPRYKIIEKRQSVAFWCNPISGHATLYWYQQILGQGPKLLIQFQNNGVVDDSQLPKDRFSAERLKGVDSTLKIQPAKLEDSAVYLCASSRTRGAVDEQFFGPGTRLTVL.

The J gene is TRBJ2-1, the V gene TRBV5-8; D possibly corresponds to TRBD2 (6 bases). The V gene's germline CDR1 is SGHTS and CDR2 YDEGEE. Trimming pared 10 bases from V and 7 bases from J, leaving 12 bases between. CDR3 size: 11 residues. CDR3 sequence (DNA): TGTGCCGTACGGGGAGGTAATGAGCAGTTCTTC. Its protein is CAVRGGNEQFF.

The chain recombines TRBV12-3 or TRBV12-4 with TRBJ1-4; 9 bases map to TRBD1. J lost 7 bases, V lost 5 bases, and 8 bases had no gene match. The CDR3 contains 15 residues. CDR3: CASSLGQGLGEKLFF. The CDR3 DNA is TGTGCCAGCAGTCTAGGACAGGGGCTCGGTGAAAAACTGTTTTTT.

This clonotype has only a few counts. V usage is TRBV15 and J usage is TRBJ2-1, with 8 bases aligning to TRBD2. The CDR3 spans 14 residues. Looked up from germline, CDR1 is LNHNV and CDR2 is YYDKDF (reference sequence). V shed 8 bases and J 4 bases; nucleotides not matched to a gene: 7. CDR3 residues: CATLERGRYNEQFF. Written as DNA, the CDR3 is TGTGCCACCTTAGAGCGGGGGAGGTACAATGAGCAGTTCTTC.

The table lists this clonotype with many counts. V and J are TRBV29-1 and TRBJ1-1; D ambiguous. The germline V and J ends were trimmed by 4 bases and 5 bases, with 8 bases remaining between them. Germline V gene sequence: CDR1 SQVTM, CDR2 ANQGSEA. The CDR3 totals 11 residues. As DNA, the CDR3 is TGCAGCGTTGTTACCCTAACTGAAGCTTTCTTT. Amino acid sequence: CSVVTLTEAFF. Looking up the rest from reference TRBV29-1 and TRBJ1-1 gives the full variable domain: SAVISQKPSRDICQRGTSLTIQCQVDSQVTMMFWYRQQPGQSLTLIATANQGSEATYESGFVIDKFPISRPNLTFSTLTVSNMSPEDSSIYLCSVVTLTEAFFGQGTRLTVV.

Only a few counts were recorded for this clonotype. The chain links TRBV11-2 to TRBJ2-1, with 13 bases lining up with TRBD2. V was pared by 3 bases and J by 8 bases, with 4 bases of the junction left unmatched. The germline V gene encodes CDR1 SGHAT and CDR2 FQNNGV. The CDR3 consists of 15 residues. Written as DNA, the CDR3 is TGTGCCAGCAGCTTGGGACTAGCGGGACTGGATGAGCAGTTCTTC. Translation gives CASSLGLAGLDEQFF. Using reference TRBV11-2 and TRBJ2-1 for the parts outside the CDR3, the full variable domain is EAGVAQSPRYKIIEKRQSVAFWCNPISGHATLYWYQQILGQGPKLLIQFQNNGVVDDSQLPKDRFSAERLKGVDSTLKIQPAKLEDSAVYLCASSLGLAGLDEQFFGPGTRLTVL.

This clonotype was seen a handful of times. V is TRBV12-3 or TRBV12-4 and J is TRBJ1-1; maybe TRBD1 (5 bases). V dropped 6 bases and J dropped 3 bases, with 17 bases sitting between them. CDR3 length equals 15 residues. CDR3 residues: CASSDSDIGDTEAFF. The DNA for the CDR3 is TGTGCCAGCAGCGACTCGGATATAGGGGACACTGAAGCTTTCTTT.

A few counts support this clonotype. The V and J genes are TRBV18 and TRBJ2-2, with D perhaps TRBD1 (6 bases). This CDR3 contains 13 residues. V lost 4 bases to trimming and J lost 13 bases, with 16 bases between them. Germline V CDR1 and CDR2: KGHSH, LQKENI. The CDR3 region is CASSQNSGDALFF. The CDR3 nucleotides read TGTGCCAGCTCACAAAATTCAGGGGACGCGCTGTTTTTT.

V and J are TRBV6-5 and TRBJ2-7; D is perhaps TRBD1 (6 bases). CDR3 size: 16 residues. The V gene lost 0 bases and the J gene lost 5 bases, with 17 bases spanning the gap. Germline CDR1 is MNHEY and CDR2 is SVGAGI. The CDR3 DNA follows: TGTGCCAGCAGTTACTCGGCCGGGACACTGAACCACGAGCAGTACTTC. Protein: CASSYSAGTLNHEQYF.

The genes are TRBV5-1 and TRBJ1-3; unclear D gene. This CDR3 region has 17 residues. The V gene's germline CDR1 is SGHRS and CDR2 YFSETQ. Trimming removed 0 bases from V and 2 bases from J, with 15 bases in between. The chain's CDR3 is CASSLGPTVLPGNTIYF. The DNA of the CDR3 is TGCGCCAGCAGCTTGGGCCCAACAGTCCTCCCTGGAAACACCATATATTTT.

This chain connects TRBV7-2 to TRBJ2-7, with TRBD2 as a possible D gene (6 bases). This CDR3 is 13 amino acids long. The V gene's germline CDR1 is SGHTA and CDR2 FQGNSA. V shed 4 bases and J shed 7 bases, with 14 bases lying between them. This CDR3 is CASSWRPTREQYF. For the CDR3, the DNA is TGTGCCAGCAGCTGGCGACCGACTAGGGAGCAGTACTTC.

This clonotype came up many times. The chain is built from TRBV16 and TRBJ1-2, with D maybe TRBD1 (5 bases). Germline CDR1 KGHSY, CDR2 FQNENV. The CDR3 is made up of 13 amino acids. V dropped 2 bases and J dropped 4 bases, with 8 bases sitting between them. CDR3 amino acids: CASSQVQGYGYTF. DNA of the CDR3: TGTGCCAGCAGCCAAGTCCAGGGCTATGGCTACACCTTC.

This clonotype has more than one count but fewer than ten. The rearrangement joins TRBV7-9 to TRBJ1-3; D remains unclear. Trimming pared 5 bases from V and 0 bases from J, leaving 14 bases between. The length of the CDR3 is 16 residues. Germline V gene sequence: CDR1 SEHNR, CDR2 FQNEAQ (reference sequence). CDR3 sequence reads: CASSALVTGSGNTIYF. CDR3 in DNA: TGTGCCAGCAGCGCCCTGGTGACGGGCTCTGGAAACACCATATATTTT.

This clonotype was seen only a few times. The CDR3 DNA is TGTGCCAGCAGCCGAACGACAGCCTATGGCTACACCTTC. Translated: CASSRTTAYGYTF. The chain is built from TRBV28 and TRBJ1-2, with D perhaps matching TRBD1 (5 bases). In germline, CDR1 is MDHEN, CDR2 SYDVKM. Trimming removed 6 bases from V and 4 bases from J, with 12 bases in between. The CDR3 is 13 residues long.

This clonotype is a singleton in its sample. V usage is TRBV29-1 and J usage is TRBJ2-1, with D perhaps being TRBD1 or TRBD2 (5 bases each). Germline lookup yields CDR1 SQVTM and CDR2 ANQGSEA. Trimming shortened V by 0 bases and J by 8 bases, and 20 bases separated the two germline ends. The CDR3 length is 16 residues. The CDR3 DNA follows: TGCAGCGTTGAAGATGGGGGTCGGTCTCTGGTAGATGAGCAGTTCTTC. Its protein product is CSVEDGGRSLVDEQFF.

The J gene is TRBJ2-3, the V gene TRBV5-4; D perhaps matches TRBD2 (6 bases). The CDR3 consists of 15 residues. Germline V gives CDR1 SGHNT, CDR2 YYREEE (reference sequence). Between the trimmed V and J ends, which lost 0 bases and 3 bases, there was a span of 11 bases. The CDR3: CASSLAYRETDTQYF. The CDR3 DNA is TGTGCCAGCAGCTTGGCCTACCGGGAGACAGATACGCAGTATTTT.

This clonotype was recorded at least ten times. The chain uses TRBV12-3 or TRBV12-4 and TRBJ1-2; no definite D call. The CDR3 consists of 13 residues. V lost 6 bases, J lost 4 bases, and 12 bases lay in between. CDR3 sequence: CASSPDGRYGYTF. As DNA, the CDR3 is TGTGCCAGCAGCCCGGACGGCCGCTATGGCTACACCTTC.

CDR3 coding DNA: TGTGCCAGCAGAGTGTCAGGGGAGGCCAATGAGCAGTTCTTC. Encoded protein: CASRVSGEANEQFF. The V gene is TRBV12-3 or TRBV12-4, the J gene TRBJ2-1; D tentatively fits TRBD1 or TRBD2 (6 bases each). Trimming removed 6 bases at V and 6 bases at J, with 15 bases between. The CDR3 is made up of 14 amino acids.

This clonotype was counted between two and nine times. The gene calls are TRBV6-5 and TRBJ2-1; no firm D call. CDR3 length: 14 residues. V lost 4 bases to trimming and J lost 6 bases, with 13 bases between them. Germline loops: CDR1 MNHEY, CDR2 SVGAGI. CDR3 loop: CASSWSGARNEQFF. CDR3 nucleotide sequence: TGTGCCAGCAGTTGGTCCGGCGCACGCAATGAGCAGTTCTTC.

The V and J genes are TRBV11-2 and TRBJ1-2, with D hard to call. CDR3 length equals 14 residues. Germline-derived CDR1 and CDR2 are SGHAT and FQNNGV. Deletions cut 3 bases from V and 2 bases from J, with 10 bases between. The CDR3, as DNA: TGTGCCAGCAGCTTCGGAGGCGCGAACTATGGCTACACCTTC. It encodes CASSFGGANYGYTF.

The rearrangement joins TRBV29-1 to TRBJ2-5; D perhaps matches TRBD1 (5 bases). The CDR3 extends over 14 amino acids. In germline, CDR1 is SQVTM, CDR2 ANQGSEA. V was shortened by 4 bases and J by 4 bases, with 16 bases between the two germline ends. CDR3 residues: CSVAGREGLETQYF. The CDR3 nucleotides are TGCAGCGTTGCAGGCAGGGAAGGTTTAGAGACCCAGTACTTC.

The table lists this clonotype with a few counts. The chain recombines TRBV5-1 with TRBJ1-1; possible D gene TRBD1, 6 bases. The CDR3 sequence is 12 residues long. CDR1 and CDR2 from the germline V gene are SGHRS and YFSETQ. V dropped 4 bases and J dropped 10 bases, with 14 bases sitting between them. The CDR3 DNA follows: TGCGCCAGCAGCGATCAGGGGACGCGAGCTTTCTTT. This translates into CASSDQGTRAFF.

This clonotype was picked up a small number of times. The chain recombines TRBV5-4 with TRBJ1-1; a weak D match, TRBD1 (5 bases). V shed 2 bases and J shed 7 bases, with 18 bases lying between them. Germline V gene data show CDR1 as SGHNT and CDR2 as YYREEE (reference sequence). This CDR3 has 15 amino acids. CDR3 protein: CASSFNGASRGEAFF. The CDR3 bases are TGTGCCAGCAGCTTCAATGGGGCGTCCCGGGGTGAAGCTTTCTTT.